The 25 T cell receptor beta chains below were found in one sample sequenced in a study of T cell repertoires in cytomegalovirus infection. TCRdb analysed the reads with MiXCR anew, one entry per CDR3 protein. The data show approximately 500,000 distinct CDR3 sequences, 26% seen once. The source material was PBMCs. Source of these receptors: a human donor in good health (CMV status not recorded). Some clones in this sample may be carry-over from other donors' samples.

V usage is TRBV6-8 and J usage is TRBJ2-1; D is ambiguous. This CDR3 comprises 12 residues. Germline values: CDR1 MNHGY, CDR2 SAAAGT. V lost 11 bases to trimming and J lost 5 bases, with 13 bases between them. DNA of the CDR3: TGTGCCCGCGAAGTGTTTAACAATGAGCAGTTCTTC. Its translation: CAREVFNNEQFF.

This clonotype was found a few times. The CDR3 loop reads CASTGEGPRGATDTQYF. In DNA, the CDR3 is TGTGCCAGCACGGGGGAGGGCCCTCGAGGCGCGACAGATACGCAGTATTTT. The chain combines TRBV5-4 with TRBJ2-3; TRBD2 aligns across 7 bases. Unmatched junction bases numbered 16, after V lost 6 bases and J lost 3 bases. This CDR3 is built from 17 residues. The germline CDR1 and CDR2 sequences are SGHNT and YYREEE (reference sequence).

This clonotype has only a few counts. This chain connects TRBV19 to TRBJ2-5, with 12 bases lining up with TRBD2. V lost 10 bases to trimming and J lost 7 bases; unmatched junction nucleotides: 10. Germline assignment: CDR1 LNHDA and CDR2 SQIVND (reference sequence). The CDR3 covers 14 residues. The CDR3 nucleotides read TGTGCCACCAAACTAGCGGGAGGAGTCGGGACCCAGTACTTC. Its protein product is CATKLAGGVGTQYF.

The chain links TRBV20-1 to TRBJ2-1; 9 nucleotides agree with TRBD2. Per the germline V gene, CDR1 is DFQATT and CDR2 is SNEGSKA (reference sequence). V shed 4 bases and J 4 bases; nucleotides not matched to a gene: 11. The CDR3 runs 16 residues. The CDR3 sequence is CSATGPAGGAYNEQFF. CDR3 in DNA: TGCAGTGCTACCGGGCCAGCGGGAGGAGCGTACAATGAGCAGTTCTTC.

This clonotype has a count of ten or more. This chain connects TRBV7-2 to TRBJ2-1; a possible D gene is TRBD2 (6 bases). The V gene's germline CDR1 is SGHTA and CDR2 FQGNSA. The CDR3 runs 15 residues. With 5 bases removed from V and 5 bases from J, the gap between germline ends came to 16 bases. CDR3 protein: CASSHRTTLNNEQFF. For the CDR3, the DNA is TGTGCCAGCAGCCACAGGACTACCCTTAACAATGAGCAGTTCTTC.

The J gene is TRBJ1-2, the V gene TRBV25-1; D perhaps matches TRBD1 (6 bases). The V gene lost 0 bases and the J gene lost 6 bases, with 17 bases spanning the gap. CDR3 length equals 16 residues. Looked up from germline, CDR1 is MGHDK and CDR2 is SYGVNS. The CDR3 is CASSEYSGALIDGYTF. Here the CDR3 DNA reads TGTGCCAGCAGTGAATATTCAGGGGCTTTAATCGATGGCTACACCTTC.

This clonotype has more than one count but fewer than ten. The V call is TRBV9, the J call TRBJ2-5; D is unresolved. The V and J ends lost 4 bases and 5 bases respectively, with 9 bases between them. Germline lookup yields CDR1 SGDLS and CDR2 YYNGEE. The CDR3 totals 12 residues. The CDR3 region is CASSPLSETQYF. DNA for the CDR3: TGTGCCAGCAGCCCTCTTTCTGAGACCCAGTACTTC.

This clonotype was detected a few times. The chain has TRBV7-2 and TRBJ2-3, with 10 bases identical to TRBD2. CDR1 is SGHTA and CDR2 is FQGNSA in the germline V gene. Trimming at V came to 1 base and at J to 9 bases, leaving 22 bases not matched to a gene. The CDR3 sequence is 20 residues long. The chain's CDR3 is CASSLGISGRTLEHRWTQYF. CDR3 bases: TGTGCCAGCAGCTTAGGAATTAGCGGGAGGACACTAGAGCATCGTTGGACGCAGTATTTT.

This clonotype was seen at least ten times. CDR3 DNA: TGTGCCAGCAGCTCAGCGGGATCAACCTACAATGAGCAGTTCTTC. Its protein product is CASSSAGSTYNEQFF. This sequence joins TRBV7-2 and TRBJ2-1, with 7 bases identical to TRBD2. Germline V CDR1 and CDR2: SGHTA, FQGNSA. CDR3 size: 15 residues. The trim removed 4 bases at V and 2 bases at J, leaving 5 bases unmatched.

Many counts were recorded for this clonotype. V and J are TRBV12-3 or TRBV12-4 and TRBJ1-3; D ambiguous. The CDR3 is 14 residues long. The ends were cut back, 4 bases at V and 0 bases at J, with 7 bases in the middle. CDR3 sequence reads: CASSYDDSGNTIYF. Written as DNA, the CDR3 is TGTGCCAGCAGTTACGACGACTCTGGAAACACCATATATTTT.

CDR3 sequence: CASSYSGVAGRPYNEQFF. The CDR3 region has the DNA TGTGCCAGCAGTTACTCGGGGGTAGCGGGACGTCCCTACAATGAGCAGTTCTTC. The V call is TRBV6-2 or TRBV6-3, the J call TRBJ2-1; TRBD2 aligns across 8 bases. The germline V gene encodes CDR1 MNHEY and CDR2 SVGEGT. This CDR3 spans 18 amino acids. Trimming removed 0 bases from V and 2 bases from J; junction bases left unmatched: 9.

This clonotype was found a few times. The chain has TRBV27 and TRBJ2-3; 9 nucleotides align to TRBD2. Germline loops: CDR1 MNHEY, CDR2 SMNVEV (reference sequence). With 7 bases clipped from V and 2 bases from J, the junction kept 7 bases outside the gene matches. The CDR3 loop spans 15 amino acids. The CDR3 protein is CASTSGGRDTDTQYF. In DNA, the CDR3 is TGTGCCAGCACTTCAGGCGGGAGGGACACAGATACGCAGTATTTT.

Here the CDR3 reads CATTTDSPNTEAFF. CDR3 DNA: TGTGCCACCACAACCGACAGTCCGAACACTGAAGCTTTCTTT. The chain carries TRBV12-3 or TRBV12-4 and TRBJ1-1; TRBD1 is a possible D gene (5 bases). The CDR3 is made up of 14 amino acids. The V end was cut by 10 bases, the J end by 1 base, with 16 bases between.

V usage is TRBV10-3 and J usage is TRBJ2-6, with 11 nucleotides matching TRBD1. The CDR3 is made up of 18 amino acids. V lost 8 bases, J lost 0 bases, and 9 bases stayed unmatched. Germline V CDR1 and CDR2: ENHRY, SYGVKD. In DNA form, the CDR3 reads TGTGCCATCGGACAGCCGGGACAGGGGGTCTCTGGGGCCAACGTCCTGACTTTC. Translating it yields CAIGQPGQGVSGANVLTF.

The chain joins TRBV19 to TRBJ1-5; TRBD1 agrees at 7 bases. The V gene's germline CDR1 is LNHDA and CDR2 SQIVND (reference sequence). V trimming: 9 bases; J trimming: 3 bases; junction bases outside the gene matches: 8. The CDR3 extends over 14 amino acids. CDR3 amino acids: CARPQGGYNQPQHF. The DNA of the CDR3 is TGTGCCAGGCCCCAGGGGGGTTACAATCAGCCCCAGCATTTT. The whole variable domain, filled in from reference TRBV19 and TRBJ1-5, reads DGGITQSPKYLFRKEGQNVTLSCEQNLNHDAMYWYRQDPGQGLRLIYYSQIVNDFQKGDIAEGYSVSREKKESFPLTVTSAQKNPTAFYLCARPQGGYNQPQHFGDGTRLSIL.

To note about this clonotype: Being one base from a much bigger clone, this may be a read error. The chain joins TRBV19 to TRBJ1-5; weak D call: TRBD1 (5 bases). The CDR3 runs 14 residues. The V gene's germline CDR1 is LNHDA and CDR2 SQIVND (reference sequence). Deletions cut 4 bases from V and 7 bases from J, with 14 bases between. Here the CDR3 reads CASSTTGLKQPQHF. The CDR3 bases are TGTGCCAGTAGTACCACAGGACTCAAGCAGCCCCAGCATTTT.

This clonotype was counted a few times. This sequence joins TRBV7-9 and TRBJ2-6; D is ambiguous. Trimming stripped 6 bases from V and 1 base from J, with 10 bases between. Germline lookup yields CDR1 SEHNR and CDR2 FQNEAQ (reference sequence). The CDR3 has 15 residues. The CDR3 reads CASRREKSGANVLTF. CDR3 in DNA: TGTGCCAGCAGACGCGAGAAGTCTGGGGCCAACGTCCTGACTTTC.

The rearrangement uses TRBV6-2 or TRBV6-3 and TRBJ2-3, with 14 bases that match TRBD2. There are 18 residues in the CDR3. The germline V gene encodes CDR1 MNHEY and CDR2 SVGEGT. After removal of 5 bases from V and 3 bases from J, the junction contained 10 bases not matched to a gene. DNA of the CDR3: TGTGCCAGCAGTGACGGACTAGCGGGAGGAGGTGGAACAGATACGCAGTATTTT. It translates to CASSDGLAGGGGTDTQYF.

There are a few counts of this clonotype. The CDR3 spells CASSLARTEAFF. The DNA for the CDR3 is TGTGCCAGCAGCTTAGCGCGGACTGAAGCTTTCTTT. The chain uses TRBV11-1 and TRBJ1-1, with no clear D. Trimming stripped 0 bases from V and 5 bases from J, with 4 bases between. CDR1 and CDR2 (germline): SGHAT, FQDESV (reference sequence). CDR3 length: 12 amino acids. Variable domain in full (rest from reference TRBV11-1 and TRBJ1-1): EAEVAQSPRYKITEKSQAVAFWCDPISGHATLYWYRQILGQGPELLVQFQDESVVDDSQLPKDRFSAERLKGVDSTLKIQPAELGDSAMYLCASSLARTEAFFGQGTRLTVV.

The gene calls are TRBV2 and TRBJ1-1, with D possibly being TRBD1 (5 bases). V lost 6 bases, J lost 4 bases, and 18 bases lay in between. Germline V gene lookup returns CDR1 SNHLY and CDR2 FYNNEI. The CDR3 has 15 amino acids. The CDR3 nucleotides read TGTGCCAGCAGCCCCAGGTCGTCCGGGGGCACTGAAGCTTTCTTT. It codes for CASSPRSSGGTEAFF.

The chain joins TRBV6-1 to TRBJ2-5; 14 bases match TRBD2. This CDR3 spans 17 amino acids. V gave up 6 bases and J gave up 0 bases; unmatched junction bases: 6. Germline CDR1 and CDR2: MNHNS and SASEGT. DNA of the CDR3: TGTGCCAGCAGGTCGGGACTAGCGGGAGCCAACCAAGAGACCCAGTACTTC. Translation: CASRSGLAGANQETQYF.

The chain couples TRBV6-5 to TRBJ1-1; TRBD1 agrees at 8 bases. This CDR3 is built from 14 residues. Germline lookup yields CDR1 MNHEY and CDR2 SVGAGI. V trimming: 4 bases; J trimming: 7 bases; junction bases outside the gene matches: 8. This CDR3 reads CASSFGQGRGEAFF. The CDR3 coding sequence is TGTGCCAGCAGTTTCGGACAGGGTCGTGGTGAAGCTTTCTTT.

The chain combines TRBV19 with TRBJ2-6; no reliable D call. Germline CDR1 LNHDA, CDR2 SQIVND (reference sequence). The CDR3 has 14 amino acids. Deletions cut 8 bases from V and 2 bases from J, with 10 bases between. The DNA of the CDR3 is TGTGCCAGTCGGTTGGACCCTGGGGCCAACGTCCTGACTTTC. Translating it yields CASRLDPGANVLTF.

This clonotype has just a few counts. The chain joins TRBV27 to TRBJ1-2, with D unclear. There are 13 residues in the CDR3. The germline V gene encodes CDR1 MNHEY and CDR2 SMNVEV (reference sequence). Trimming shortened V by 6 bases and J by 5 bases, and 13 bases separated the two germline ends. CDR3 in amino acids: CASRENGEYGYTF. DNA of the CDR3: TGTGCCAGCAGGGAGAACGGTGAATATGGCTACACCTTC.

The table lists this clonotype with many counts. This chain uses TRBV7-2 with TRBJ1-2; 7 positions match TRBD1. The CDR3 has 13 amino acids. The junction had 6 bases not matched to a gene; V was cut back by 5 bases and J by 6 bases. Germline CDR1 reads SGHTA; CDR2 reads FQGNSA. The CDR3 protein is CASSPAGGNGYTF. CDR3 in DNA: TGTGCCAGCAGCCCCGCAGGGGGGAATGGCTACACCTTC.